The 23 T cell receptor beta chains listed next were all sequenced from one sample in a study of T cells in localized non-small cell lung cancer. Generated by immunoSEQ multiplex PCR, the TCRdb table keeps only in-frame clones and is missing some. The sample has about 48,000 clones, approximately 77% seen once. This sample comprised peripheral blood, obtained before any cancer treatment. The receptors were sampled from a man between 40 and 69 years old with stage I squamous cell lung carcinoma.

The chain combines TRBV27 with TRBJ2-7; TRBD2 matches 10 bases. After removal of 4 bases from V and 3 bases from J, the junction contained 9 bases not matched to a gene. The CDR3 totals 16 residues. CDR1 is MNHEY and CDR2 is SMNVEV in the germline V gene (reference sequence). CDR3 sequence: CASSSDPRTSGYEQYF. The CDR3 DNA sequence: TGTGCCAGCAGTTCCGATCCTCGGACTAGCGGCTACGAGCAGTACTTC.

The rearrangement uses TRBV4-1 and TRBJ2-4; 11 nucleotides agree with TRBD2. The germline V gene has CDR1 MGHRA and CDR2 YSYEKL. There are 19 residues in the CDR3. After removal of 0 bases from V and 3 bases from J, the junction contained 10 bases not matched to a gene. Here the CDR3 DNA reads TGCGCCAGCAGCCAAGAGGTCGACTTAGCGGGGGGGCACAAAAACATTCAGTACTTC. This codes for CASSQEVDLAGGHKNIQYF.

This clone has only one observation. CDR3 in amino acids: CAWNIQGGTEAFF. CDR3 sequence (DNA): TGTGCCTGGAACATACAGGGAGGGACTGAAGCTTTCTTT. This sequence joins TRBV30 and TRBJ1-1, with D possibly TRBD1 on 6 matching bases. From germline, CDR1 is GTSNPN and CDR2 SVGIG (reference sequence). The CDR3 extends over 13 amino acids. Trimming left V 4 bases short and J 5 bases short, with 14 bases between.

The genes are TRBV5-1 and TRBJ2-7; 8 bases align to TRBD2. J gave up 4 bases and V 4 bases, and 7 bases lay outside the gene matches. The CDR3 spans 14 residues. Germline V gene lookup returns CDR1 SGHRS and CDR2 YFSETQ. The DNA for the CDR3 is TGCGCCAGCAGCCCGTCCGGGAGGGGTTACGAGCAGTACTTC. This gives the protein CASSPSGRGYEQYF.

Notes on this clone: One junction end disagrees with the germline gene, perhaps due to a read error. The gene calls are TRBV6-1 and TRBJ2-7; possibly TRBD2 for D (5 bases). There are 13 residues in the CDR3. Germline CDR1 MNHNS, CDR2 SASEGT. The chain's CDR3 is CASSEIQRSAAGF. The CDR3 bases are TGTGCCAGCAGTGAAATTCAGCGAAGTGCGGCGGGCTTC.

The chain joins TRBV6-6 to TRBJ1-4; D remains ambiguous. The CDR3 sequence is 15 residues long. The germline V gene encodes CDR1 MNHNY and CDR2 SVGAGI (reference sequence). Deletions cut 7 bases from V and 4 bases from J, with 16 bases between. CDR3 nucleotides: TGTGCCAGCACCGGAATTGGGAGGGATAATGAAAAACTGTTTTTT. This codes for CASTGIGRDNEKLFF.

J is TRBJ1-1 and V is TRBV5-4; no definite D call. Germline V CDR1 and CDR2: SGHNT, YYREEE (reference sequence). The CDR3 has 15 residues. Between the trimmed V and J ends, which lost 3 bases and 3 bases, there was a span of 15 bases. For the CDR3, the DNA is TGTGCCAGCAGCTCGACGGGCCGGGATGACACTGAAGCTTTCTTT. This sequence encodes CASSSTGRDDTEAFF.

The chain has TRBV28 and TRBJ1-1, with D possibly being TRBD1 (5 bases). This CDR3 is 16 amino acids long. Between the trimmed V and J ends, which lost 2 bases and 1 base, there was a span of 14 bases. Germline CDR1 is MDHEN and CDR2 is SYDVKM. The CDR3: CASSLLGRGGNTEAFF. As DNA, the CDR3 is TGTGCCAGCAGTTTACTCGGCCGTGGGGGGAACACTGAAGCTTTCTTT.

V and J are TRBV7-3 and TRBJ2-3; D is perhaps TRBD1 (6 bases). The CDR3 runs 12 residues. Looked up from germline, CDR1 is SGHTA and CDR2 is FQGTGA. V dropped 5 bases and J dropped 9 bases, with 12 bases sitting between them. The CDR3 nucleotides are TGTGCCAGCAGCCCGCGTCAGGGGACGCAGTATTTT. Protein sequence: CASSPRQGTQYF.

This clone was found once. The rearrangement links TRBV18 to TRBJ2-7; D assignment may be TRBD1 or TRBD2 (5 bases each). The V and J ends lost 3 bases and 3 bases respectively, with 12 bases between them. The CDR3 spans 14 residues. The germline CDR1 and CDR2 sequences are KGHSH and LQKENI. The CDR3 is CASSPGTGSYEQYF. Written as DNA, the CDR3 is TGTGCCAGCTCACCCGGGACGGGAAGCTACGAGCAGTACTTC.

This clone was detected a few times. The CDR3 reads CASSPRAPGEPQHF. CDR3 DNA: TGTGCCAGCTCACCAAGGGCCCCTGGAGAGCCCCAGCATTTT. The chain joins TRBV18 to TRBJ1-5; D gene unclear. Trimming stripped 2 bases from V and 8 bases from J, with 13 bases between. The CDR3 length is 14 residues. Germline loops: CDR1 KGHSH, CDR2 LQKENI. The full variable domain, with the rest looked up from reference TRBV18 and TRBJ1-5, is NAGVMQNPRHLVRRRGQEARLRCSPMKGHSHVYWYRQLPEEGLKFMVYLQKENIIDESGMPKERFSAEFPKEGPSILRIQQVVRGDSAAYFCASSPRAPGEPQHFGDGTRLSIL.

The chain couples TRBV13 to TRBJ1-6, with a possible D match to TRBD1 (5 bases). The CDR3 is 14 amino acids. Looked up from germline, CDR1 is PRHDT and CDR2 is FYEKMQ (reference sequence). V was cut by 4 bases and J by 7 bases, with 11 bases left in between. CDR3 coding DNA: TGTGCCAGCAGCTCCGGCCGGGGGAATTCACCCCTCCACTTT. This sequence encodes CASSSGRGNSPLHF.

The J gene is TRBJ2-7, the V gene TRBV7-9; 7 nucleotides agree with TRBD2. CDR1 and CDR2 from the germline V gene are SEHNR and FQNEAQ (reference sequence). The CDR3 spans 15 residues. The trim removed 4 bases at V and 7 bases at J, leaving 13 bases unmatched. Written as DNA, the CDR3 is TGTGCCAGCAGCTCCCGACGGATAGGGAGGGAGGAGCAGTACTTC. It specifies CASSSRRIGREEQYF.

In nucleotides, the CDR3 is TGTGCCAGCAGCTTAACCTACTATGGCTACACCTTC. Translation: CASSLTYYGYTF. This chain connects TRBV7-8 to TRBJ1-2; D is uncertain. V lost 2 bases to trimming and J lost 3 bases, with 4 bases between them. In germline, CDR1 is SGHVS, CDR2 FQNEAQ. The CDR3 contains 12 residues.

This clone is categorized as medium-sized. The chain uses TRBV19 and TRBJ2-5, with D tentatively TRBD1 (5 bases). This CDR3 is 14 amino acids long. V was pared by 5 bases and J by 2 bases, with 12 bases between. Germline V CDR1 and CDR2: LNHDA, SQIVND (reference sequence). DNA of the CDR3: TGTGCCAGTAGTCAGGTCCAGGGACAAGAGACCCAGTACTTC. Amino acids: CASSQVQGQETQYF. The complete variable domain, with remaining parts taken from reference TRBV19 and TRBJ2-5, reads DGGITQSPKYLFRKEGQNVTLSCEQNLNHDAMYWYRQDPGQGLRLIYYSQIVNDFQKGDIAEGYSVSREKKESFPLTVTSAQKNPTAFYLCASSQVQGQETQYFGPGTRLLVL.

This chain joins TRBV19 and TRBJ2-2, with a possible D match to TRBD2 (6 bases). V lost 3 bases, J lost 7 bases, and 15 bases lay in between. The CDR3 is 15 residues long. Germline CDR1 reads LNHDA; CDR2 reads SQIVND (reference sequence). This CDR3 reads CASSIIGSGGGELFF. The DNA of the CDR3 is TGTGCCAGTAGTATTATAGGGTCCGGGGGCGGGGAGCTGTTTTTT.

The genes are TRBV7-9 and TRBJ2-5; no clear D. CDR3 size: 11 residues. The V end was cut by 3 bases, the J end by 4 bases, with 3 bases between. From germline, CDR1 is SEHNR and CDR2 FQNEAQ (reference sequence). The CDR3 is CASSFGETQYF. CDR3 nucleotide sequence: TGTGCCAGCAGCTTCGGAGAGACCCAGTACTTC. Variable domain in full (rest from reference TRBV7-9 and TRBJ2-5): DTGVSQNPRHKITKRGQNVTFRCDPISEHNRLYWYRQTLGQGPEFLTYFQNEAQLEKSRLLSDRFSAERPKGSFSTLEIQRTEQGDSAMYLCASSFGETQYFGPGTRLLVL.

V and J are TRBV27 and TRBJ1-3, with D perhaps TRBD1 (6 bases). The V and J ends lost 5 bases and 2 bases respectively, with 13 bases between them. This CDR3 comprises 15 residues. The germline gives CDR1 MNHEY, CDR2 SMNVEV (reference sequence). The CDR3, as DNA: TGTGCCAGCAGTACGGGGGCTGCAGCTGGAAACACCATATATTTT. Translation: CASSTGAAAGNTIYF.

The genes are TRBV30 and TRBJ1-1; unclear D gene. Trimming pared 1 base from V and 0 bases from J, leaving 12 bases between. CDR1 is GTSNPN and CDR2 is SVGIG in the germline V gene (reference sequence). The CDR3 is 15 amino acids. The CDR3 region has the DNA TGTGCCTGGAGTGCCAAACAGAAATTGAACACTGAAGCTTTCTTT. Its protein is CAWSAKQKLNTEAFF.

The CDR3 spells CASSSGTVRTEAFF. The DNA for the CDR3 is TGTGCCAGCAGTTCCGGGACAGTTAGGACTGAAGCTTTCTTT. The V gene is TRBV28, the J gene TRBJ1-1; 7 bases agree with TRBD1. CDR1 MDHEN and CDR2 SYDVKM come from the germline V gene. V lost 4 bases, J lost 5 bases, and 7 bases stayed unmatched. The CDR3 is 14 residues long.

The V gene is TRBV23-1, the J gene TRBJ1-1; D is uncertain. TRBV23-1 is placed among ORFs of uncertain function. The CDR3 totals 16 residues. V was pared by 1 base and J by 1 base, with 13 bases between. CDR3 sequence: CASSQLKSRPNTEAFF. CDR3 nucleotide sequence: TGCGCCAGCAGTCAATTAAAATCCAGGCCGAACACTGAAGCTTTCTTT.

J is TRBJ1-2 and V is TRBV19, with a weak D call TRBD1 (5 bases). The CDR3 runs to 15 residues. CDR1 and CDR2 (germline): LNHDA, SQIVND (reference sequence). V was shortened by 3 bases and J by 6 bases, with 17 bases between the two germline ends. CDR3 in amino acids: CASSIPHSGGNGYTF. DNA for the CDR3: TGTGCCAGTAGTATCCCCCATTCCGGGGGAAATGGCTACACCTTC.

This chain connects TRBV28 to TRBJ1-2; D is uncertain. Germline CDR1 and CDR2: MDHEN and SYDVKM. V lost 5 bases to trimming and J lost 2 bases, with 9 bases between them. CDR3 length equals 13 residues. The CDR3 loop is CASSGAANYGYTF. The CDR3 DNA reads TGTGCCAGCAGTGGAGCCGCGAACTATGGCTACACCTTC.